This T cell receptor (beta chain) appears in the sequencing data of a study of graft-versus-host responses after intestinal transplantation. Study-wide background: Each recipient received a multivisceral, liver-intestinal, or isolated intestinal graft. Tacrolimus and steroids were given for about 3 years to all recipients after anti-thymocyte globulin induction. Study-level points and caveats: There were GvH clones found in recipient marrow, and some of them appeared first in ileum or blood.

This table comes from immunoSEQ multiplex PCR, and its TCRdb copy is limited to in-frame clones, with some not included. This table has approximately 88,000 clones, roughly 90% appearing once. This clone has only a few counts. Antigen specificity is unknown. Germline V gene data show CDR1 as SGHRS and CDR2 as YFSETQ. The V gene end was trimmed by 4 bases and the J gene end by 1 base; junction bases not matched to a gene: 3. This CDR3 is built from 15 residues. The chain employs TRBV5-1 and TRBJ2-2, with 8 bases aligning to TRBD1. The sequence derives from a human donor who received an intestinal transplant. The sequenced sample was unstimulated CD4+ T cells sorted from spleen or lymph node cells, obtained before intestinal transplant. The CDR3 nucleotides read TGCGCCAGCAGCCCCGGGACAGGGAACACCGGGGAGCTGTTTTTT. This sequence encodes CASSPGTGNTGELFF.